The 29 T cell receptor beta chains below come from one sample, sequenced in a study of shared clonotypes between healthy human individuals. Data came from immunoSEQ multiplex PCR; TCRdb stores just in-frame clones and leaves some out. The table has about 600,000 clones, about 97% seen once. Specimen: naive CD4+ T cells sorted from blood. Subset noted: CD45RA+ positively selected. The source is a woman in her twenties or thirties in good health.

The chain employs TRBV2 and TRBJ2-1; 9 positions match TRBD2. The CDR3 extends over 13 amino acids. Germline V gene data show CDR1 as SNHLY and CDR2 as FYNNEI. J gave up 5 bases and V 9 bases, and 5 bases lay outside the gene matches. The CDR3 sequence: CASLSGSNNEQFF. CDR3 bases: TGTGCCAGTCTTAGCGGGAGTAACAATGAGCAGTTCTTC. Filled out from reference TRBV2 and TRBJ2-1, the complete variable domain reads EPEVTQTPSHQVTQMGQEVILRCVPISNHLYFYWYRQILGQKVEFLVSFYNNEISEKSEIFDDQFSVERPDGSNFTLKIRSTKLEDSAMYFCASLSGSNNEQFFGPGTRLTVL.

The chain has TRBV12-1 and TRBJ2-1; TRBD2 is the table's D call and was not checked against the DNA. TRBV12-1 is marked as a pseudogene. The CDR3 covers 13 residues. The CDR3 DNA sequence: TGTGCCAGCAGCGTCTACTACGACAATGAGCAGTTCTTC. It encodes CASSVYYDNEQFF.

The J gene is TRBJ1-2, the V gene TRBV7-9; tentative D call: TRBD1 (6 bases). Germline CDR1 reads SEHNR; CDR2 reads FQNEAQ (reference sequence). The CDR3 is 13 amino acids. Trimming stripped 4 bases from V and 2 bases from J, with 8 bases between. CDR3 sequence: CASSSGQNYGYTF. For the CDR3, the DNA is TGTGCCAGCAGCTCTGGACAGAACTATGGCTACACCTTC.

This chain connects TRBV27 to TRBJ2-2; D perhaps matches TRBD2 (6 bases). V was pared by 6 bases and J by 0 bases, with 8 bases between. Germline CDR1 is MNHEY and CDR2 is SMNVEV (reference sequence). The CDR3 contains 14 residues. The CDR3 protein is CASSGRPNTGELFF. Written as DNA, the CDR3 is TGTGCCAGCAGCGGGAGACCGAACACCGGGGAGCTGTTTTTT.

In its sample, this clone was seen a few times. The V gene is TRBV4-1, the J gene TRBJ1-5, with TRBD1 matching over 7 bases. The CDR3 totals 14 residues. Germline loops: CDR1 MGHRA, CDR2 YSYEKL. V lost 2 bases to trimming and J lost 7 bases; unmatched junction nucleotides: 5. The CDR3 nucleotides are TGCGCCAGCAGCCAACTACAGGGGATCCAGCCCCAGCATTTT. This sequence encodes CASSQLQGIQPQHF.

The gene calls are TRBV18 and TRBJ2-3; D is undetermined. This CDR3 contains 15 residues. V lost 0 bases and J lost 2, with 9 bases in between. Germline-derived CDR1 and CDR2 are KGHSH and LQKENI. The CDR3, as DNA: TGTGCCAGCTCACCACCAGGAAGCAACACAGATACGCAGTATTTT. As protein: CASSPPGSNTDTQYF.

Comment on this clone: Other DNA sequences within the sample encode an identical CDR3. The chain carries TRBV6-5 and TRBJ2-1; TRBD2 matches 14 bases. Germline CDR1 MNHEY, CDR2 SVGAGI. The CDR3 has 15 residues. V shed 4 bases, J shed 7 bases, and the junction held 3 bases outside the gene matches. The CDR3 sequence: CASSSGTSGRNEQFF. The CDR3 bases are TGTGCCAGCAGTTCCGGGACTAGCGGGAGAAATGAGCAGTTCTTC.

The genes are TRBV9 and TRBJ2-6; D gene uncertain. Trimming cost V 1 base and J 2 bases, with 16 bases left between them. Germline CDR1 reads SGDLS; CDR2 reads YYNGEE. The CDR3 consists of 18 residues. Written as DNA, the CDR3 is TGTGCCAGCAGCGTATCGGGCGGAGCCCTGACTGGGGCCAACGTCCTGACTTTC. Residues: CASSVSGGALTGANVLTF.

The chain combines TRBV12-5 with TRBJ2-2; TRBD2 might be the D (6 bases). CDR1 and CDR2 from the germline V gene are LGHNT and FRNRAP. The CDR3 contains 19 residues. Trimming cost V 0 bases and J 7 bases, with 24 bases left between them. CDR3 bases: TGTGCTAGTGGTTTGGTACAATTCTCTAGCGCCGACGGGCACGGGGAGCTGTTTTTT. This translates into CASGLVQFSSADGHGELFF.

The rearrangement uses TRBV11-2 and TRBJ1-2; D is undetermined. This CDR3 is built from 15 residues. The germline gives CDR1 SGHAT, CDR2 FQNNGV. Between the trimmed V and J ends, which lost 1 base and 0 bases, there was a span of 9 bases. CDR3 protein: CASSLGSGANYGYTF. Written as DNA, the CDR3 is TGTGCCAGCAGCTTAGGGAGCGGAGCTAACTATGGCTACACCTTC.

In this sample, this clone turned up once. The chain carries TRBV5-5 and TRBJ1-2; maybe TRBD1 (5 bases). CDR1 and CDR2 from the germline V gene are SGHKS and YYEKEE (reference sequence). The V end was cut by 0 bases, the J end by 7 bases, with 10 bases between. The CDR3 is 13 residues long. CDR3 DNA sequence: TGTGCCAGCAGCTTGGTAGGGGCGAGTGGCTACACCTTC. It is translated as CASSLVGASGYTF.

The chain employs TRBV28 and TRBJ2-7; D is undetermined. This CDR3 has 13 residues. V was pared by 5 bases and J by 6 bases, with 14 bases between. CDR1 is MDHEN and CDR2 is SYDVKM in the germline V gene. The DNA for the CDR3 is TGTGCCAGCAGTCCATCTTGGACGGCCGAGCAGTACTTC. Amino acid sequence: CASSPSWTAEQYF.

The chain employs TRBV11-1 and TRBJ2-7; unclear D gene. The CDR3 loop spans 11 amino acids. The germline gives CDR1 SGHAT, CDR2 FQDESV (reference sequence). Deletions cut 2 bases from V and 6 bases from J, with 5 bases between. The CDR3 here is CASSLLGEQYF. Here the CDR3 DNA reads TGTGCCAGCAGCTTATTGGGCGAGCAGTACTTC.

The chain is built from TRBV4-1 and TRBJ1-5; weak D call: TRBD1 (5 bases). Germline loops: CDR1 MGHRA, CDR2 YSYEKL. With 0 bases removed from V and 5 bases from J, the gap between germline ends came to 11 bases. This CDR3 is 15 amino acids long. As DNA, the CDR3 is TGCGCCAGCAGCCAAGATGGGCAGGGCCATCAGCCCCAGCATTTT. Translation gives CASSQDGQGHQPQHF.

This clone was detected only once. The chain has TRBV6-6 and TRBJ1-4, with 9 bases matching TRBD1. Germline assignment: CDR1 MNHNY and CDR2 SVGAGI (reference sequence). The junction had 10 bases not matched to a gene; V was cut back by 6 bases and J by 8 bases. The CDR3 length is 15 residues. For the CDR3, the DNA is TGTGCCAGCAGCTCTAGACAGGGGGGAGAGGAAAAACTGTTTTTT. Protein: CASSSRQGGEEKLFF.

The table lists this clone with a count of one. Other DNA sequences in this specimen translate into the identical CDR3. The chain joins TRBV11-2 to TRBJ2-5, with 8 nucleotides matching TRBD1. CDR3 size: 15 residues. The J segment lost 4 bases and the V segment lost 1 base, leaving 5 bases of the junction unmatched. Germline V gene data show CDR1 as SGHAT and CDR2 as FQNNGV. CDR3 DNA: TGTGCCAGCAGCTTAGGCCAGGGGGCGGGAGAGACCCAGTACTTC. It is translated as CASSLGQGAGETQYF.

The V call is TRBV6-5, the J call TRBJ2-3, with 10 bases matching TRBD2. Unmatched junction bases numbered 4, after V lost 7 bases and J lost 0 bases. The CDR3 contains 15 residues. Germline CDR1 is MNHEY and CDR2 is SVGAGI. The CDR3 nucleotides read TGTGCCAGCAATAGACTAGCGGGTAGCACAGATACGCAGTATTTT. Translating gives CASNRLAGSTDTQYF.

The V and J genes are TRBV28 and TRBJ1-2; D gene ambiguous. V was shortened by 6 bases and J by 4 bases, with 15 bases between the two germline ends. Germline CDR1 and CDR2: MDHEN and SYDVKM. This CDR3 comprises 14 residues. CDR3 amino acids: CASSERDKPYGYTF. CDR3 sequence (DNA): TGTGCCAGCAGCGAACGGGATAAACCCTATGGCTACACCTTC.

This CDR3 reads CASSLMGGREKLFF. The CDR3 DNA is TGTGCCAGCAGCTTAATGGGGGGCCGTGAAAAACTGTTTTTT. This chain links TRBV7-9 with TRBJ1-4; D might be TRBD1 (6 bases). CDR3 length: 14 amino acids. In germline, CDR1 is SEHNR, CDR2 FQNEAQ (reference sequence). V was cut by 2 bases and J by 7 bases, with 11 bases left in between.

The DNA for the CDR3 is TGTGCCAGCAGTTCCGAGGCGGCTCGGCTCACCGGGGAGCTGTTTTTT. The encoded protein is CASSSEAARLTGELFF. The V call is TRBV28, the J call TRBJ2-2; no clear D. This CDR3 comprises 16 residues. CDR1 is MDHEN, CDR2 SYDVKM, per germline. Trimming removed 4 bases from V and 4 bases from J, with 16 bases in between.

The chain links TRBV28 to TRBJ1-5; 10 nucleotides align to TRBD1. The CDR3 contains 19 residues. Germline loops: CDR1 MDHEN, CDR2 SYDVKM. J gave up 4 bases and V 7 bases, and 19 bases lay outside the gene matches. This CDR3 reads CASTPPPGTGDGENQPQHF. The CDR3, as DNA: TGTGCCAGCACCCCACCCCCCGGGACAGGGGATGGGGAAAATCAGCCCCAGCATTTT.

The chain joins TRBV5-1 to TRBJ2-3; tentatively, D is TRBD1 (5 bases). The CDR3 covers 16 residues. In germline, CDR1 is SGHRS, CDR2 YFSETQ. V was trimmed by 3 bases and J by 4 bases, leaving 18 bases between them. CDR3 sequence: CASSSGQAPTPDTQYF. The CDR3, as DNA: TGCGCCAGCAGCTCAGGGCAAGCCCCAACCCCAGATACGCAGTATTTT.

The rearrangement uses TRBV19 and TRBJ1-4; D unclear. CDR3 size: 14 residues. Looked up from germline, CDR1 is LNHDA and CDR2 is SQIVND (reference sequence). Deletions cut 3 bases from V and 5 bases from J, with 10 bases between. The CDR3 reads CASSMRGRNEKLFF. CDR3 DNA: TGTGCCAGTAGTATGCGTGGCCGAAATGAAAAACTGTTTTTT.

CDR3 amino acids: CASRGQGVRENEQFF. CDR3 bases: TGCGCCAGCAGGGGGCAAGGGGTGAGGGAAAATGAGCAGTTCTTC. The chain links TRBV10-2 to TRBJ2-1; perhaps D is TRBD1 or TRBD2 (5 bases each). The CDR3 runs to 15 residues. V was clipped by 6 bases and J by 7 bases, with 19 bases between them. Germline assignment: CDR1 WSHSY and CDR2 SAAADI.

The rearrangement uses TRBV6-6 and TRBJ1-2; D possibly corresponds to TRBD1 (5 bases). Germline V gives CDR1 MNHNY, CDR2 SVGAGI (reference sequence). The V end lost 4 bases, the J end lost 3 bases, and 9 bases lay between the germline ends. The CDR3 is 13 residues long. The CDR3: CASSFQGDYGYTF. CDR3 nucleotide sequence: TGTGCCAGCAGTTTCCAAGGGGACTATGGCTACACCTTC.

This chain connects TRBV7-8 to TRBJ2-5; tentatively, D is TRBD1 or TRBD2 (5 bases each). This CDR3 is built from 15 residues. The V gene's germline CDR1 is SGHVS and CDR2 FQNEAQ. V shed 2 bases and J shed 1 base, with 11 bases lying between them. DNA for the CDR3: TGTGCCAGCAGCTTAATATGGGGGACCCAAGAGACCCAGTACTTC. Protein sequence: CASSLIWGTQETQYF.

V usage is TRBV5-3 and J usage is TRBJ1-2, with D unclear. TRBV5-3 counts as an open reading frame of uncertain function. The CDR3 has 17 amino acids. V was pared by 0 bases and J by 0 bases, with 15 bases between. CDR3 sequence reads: CARSLESWALTNYGYTF. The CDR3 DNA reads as TGTGCCAGAAGCTTGGAGTCTTGGGCCCTCACTAACTATGGCTACACCTTC.

The DNA of the CDR3 is TGTGCCAGCAAACAGGTTACGAGCACGGGGGAGCTGTTTTTT. This encodes CASKQVTSTGELFF. This chain joins TRBV7-9 and TRBJ2-2; possible D gene TRBD1, 5 bases. The CDR3 has 14 amino acids. Germline-derived CDR1 and CDR2 are SEHNR and FQNEAQ (reference sequence). The V gene lost 7 bases and the J gene lost 8 bases, with 17 bases spanning the gap.

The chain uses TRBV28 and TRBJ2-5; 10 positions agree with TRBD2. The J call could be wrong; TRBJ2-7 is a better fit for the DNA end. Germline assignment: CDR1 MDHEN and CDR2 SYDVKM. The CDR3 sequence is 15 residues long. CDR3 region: CASSFSGRVTYEQYF. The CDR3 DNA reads TGTGCCAGCAGTTTCAGCGGGAGGGTCACCTACGAGCAGTACTTC.